Listed below are T cell receptor beta chains from one sample, sequenced in a study of PD-L1 blockade in urothelial cancer. Data came from immunoSEQ multiplex PCR; TCRdb stores just in-frame clones and leaves some out. The sample shows fewer than 45,000 clones, roughly four fifths of them seen only once. The specimen comprised PBMCs, sampled around atezolizumab (anti-PD-L1) treatment. Receptors originate from a man aged 55-75 years with urothelial cancer. Each CDR3 is given with its conserved first and last residue. The D gene is left open where the match is weak. Rows give clone size only sometimes, using once, few, many, or a class for an expanded clone.

J: TRBJ2-1
D: TRBD2
size: NA
V: TRBV23-1
CDR3: CASSPWLAGENYNEQFF
DNA: TGCGCCAGCAGCCCGTGGCTAGCGGGGGAGAACTACAATGAGCAGTTCTTC

J: TRBJ1-2
D: NA
size: once
V: TRBV6-1
CDR3: CASSEPDSLGYTF
DNA: TGTGCCAGCAGTGAACCTGACAGCCTAGGCTACACCTTC

J: TRBJ1-4
D: NA
size: NA
V: TRBV7-9
CDR3: CASSLDPLGGGDEKLFF
DNA: TGTGCCAGCAGCTTAGACCCCTTGGGGGGTGGTGATGAAAAACTGTTTTTT

J: TRBJ2-1
D: TRBD2
size: NA
V: TRBV27
CDR3: CASSYRLAGRYNEQFF
DNA: TGTGCCAGCAGTTACCGACTAGCGGGGAGATACAATGAGCAGTTCTTC

J: TRBJ2-7
D: TRBD2
size: NA
V: TRBV9
CDR3: CASSVGGGNSYEQYF
DNA: TGTGCCAGCAGCGTAGGGGGAGGGAACTCCTACGAGCAGTACTTC

J: TRBJ2-5
D: TRBD1
size: few
V: TRBV12-5
CDR3: CASASRGQETQYF
DNA: TGTGCTAGTGCCTCCAGGGGGCAAGAGACCCAGTACTTC

J: TRBJ2-7
D: TRBD2
size: NA
V: TRBV15
CDR3: CATRASGTRVGEQYF
DNA: TGTGCCACCAGAGCCTCCGGGACTAGAGTCGGCGAGCAGTACTTC

J: TRBJ2-3
D: NA
size: NA
V: TRBV2
CDR3: CASSGTTTDTQYF
DNA: TGTGCCAGCTCGGGGACAACAACAGATACGCAGTATTTT

J: TRBJ1-2
D: NA
size: NA
V: TRBV5-4
CDR3: CASSLGGSYGYTF
DNA: TGTGCCAGCAGCTTGGGAGGGTCCTATGGCTACACCTTC

J: TRBJ1-1
D: NA
size: NA
V: TRBV6-5
CDR3: CASRTGDTEAFF
DNA: TGTGCCAGCAGAACGGGGGACACTGAAGCTTTCTTT

J: TRBJ2-3
D: NA
size: NA
V: TRBV19
CDR3: CASSTGTPVTQYF
DNA: TGTGCCAGTAGTACGGGAACGCCAGTTACGCAGTATTTT

J: TRBJ2-1
D: TRBD2
size: NA
V: TRBV28
CDR3: CASRSSSGGAYNEQFF
DNA: TGTGCCAGCAGATCATCTAGCGGGGGAGCTTACAATGAGCAGTTCTTC

J: TRBJ1-3
D: NA
size: medium-sized
V: TRBV7-2
CDR3: CASSLTFGENTIYF
DNA: TGTGCCAGCAGCTTAACGTTCGGGGAAAACACCATATATTTT

J: TRBJ2-1
D: TRBD2
size: NA
V: TRBV9
CDR3: CASSFSGGVGEQFF
DNA: TGTGCCAGCAGCTTTAGCGGGGGGGTGGGTGAGCAGTTCTTC

J: TRBJ2-7
D: TRBD1
size: NA
V: TRBV5-1
CDR3: CASSRGLDSYEQYF
DNA: TGCGCCAGCAGCAGGGGGCTGGACAGTTACGAGCAGTACTTC

J: TRBJ1-6
D: TRBD1
size: NA
V: TRBV7-3
CDR3: CASSLGQGDNSPLHF
DNA: TGTGCCAGCAGCCTCGGACAGGGCGATAATTCACCCCTCCACTTT

J: TRBJ2-7
D: TRBD1
size: NA
V: TRBV15
CDR3: CATSRDRADSYEQYF
DNA: TGTGCCACCAGCCGCGACAGGGCGGACTCCTACGAGCAGTACTTC

J: TRBJ2-7
D: NA
size: NA
V: TRBV2
CDR3: CASSEGGSTYEQYF
DNA: TGTGCCAGCAGTGAAGGGGGCTCAACCTACGAGCAGTACTTC

J: TRBJ1-1
D: TRBD1
size: NA
V: TRBV28
CDR3: CASRQGTLNTEAFF
DNA: TGTGCCAGTCGACAGGGAACATTGAACACTGAAGCTTTCTTT

J: TRBJ2-2
D: NA
size: NA
V: TRBV19
CDR3: CASSPQGPLPWELFF
DNA: TGTGCCAGTAGCCCACAGGGACCCCTACCGTGGGAGCTGTTTTTT

J: TRBJ1-5
D: NA
size: few
V: TRBV6-6
CDR3: CASRYDGQSNQPQHF
DNA: TGTGCCAGCAGATACGATGGACAGTCTAATCAGCCCCAGCATTTT

J: TRBJ1-4
D: TRBD1
size: NA
V: TRBV7-9
CDR3: CASSGQGASATNEKLFF
DNA: TGTGCCAGCAGCGGACAGGGGGCGAGTGCAACTAATGAAAAACTGTTTTTT

J: TRBJ2-7
D: NA
size: NA
V: TRBV28
CDR3: CASSFVGPGEQYF
DNA: TGTGCCAGCAGTTTTGTCGGTCCGGGCGAGCAGTACTTC

J: TRBJ2-1
D: TRBD1
size: NA
V: TRBV5-1
CDR3: CASSFALGQGGENEQFF
DNA: TGCGCCAGCAGCTTTGCCTTGGGACAGGGTGGGGAAAATGAGCAGTTCTTC

J: TRBJ2-7
D: TRBD1
size: NA
V: TRBV15
CDR3: CATSKPDRFSYEQYF
DNA: TGTGCCACCAGCAAACCGGACAGGTTCTCCTACGAGCAGTACTTC

J: TRBJ2-2
D: NA
size: NA
V: TRBV19
CDR3: CASSIMAGEWGELFF
DNA: TGTGCCAGTAGTATAATGGCAGGGGAGTGGGGGGAGCTGTTTTTT

J: TRBJ2-3
D: TRBD2
size: NA
V: TRBV6-6
CDR3: CASSKTSGSTDTQYF
DNA: TGTGCCAGCAGCAAAACTAGCGGTAGCACAGATACGCAGTATTTT

J: TRBJ2-7
D: TRBD1
size: NA
V: TRBV2
CDR3: CASSESGGIYEQYF
DNA: TGTGCCAGCAGTGAATCAGGGGGCATCTACGAGCAGTACTTC

J: TRBJ2-7
D: NA
size: NA
V: TRBV7-2
CDR3: CASSLGGGQDLGEQYF
DNA: TGTGCCAGCAGCTTAGGGGGAGGACAAGACCTTGGAGAGCAGTACTTC

J: TRBJ1-2
D: NA
size: NA
V: TRBV18
CDR3: CASSPEDYGYTF
DNA: TGTGCCAGCTCACCTGAGGACTATGGCTACACCTTC

J: TRBJ2-1
D: TRBD2
size: NA
V: TRBV6-4
CDR3: CASKVSGGASYNEQFF
DNA: TGTGCCAGCAAAGTTAGCGGGGGGGCTTCCTACAATGAGCAGTTCTTC

J: TRBJ1-4
D: NA
size: NA
V: TRBV30
CDR3: CAWGGAGFEKLFF
DNA: TGTGCCTGGGGTGGTGCGGGGTTTGAAAAACTGTTTTTT

J: TRBJ2-3
D: NA
size: once
V: TRBV7-2
CDR3: CASSAQQTGTDTQYF
DNA: TGTGCCAGCAGCGCCCAGCAGACTGGCACAGATACGCAGTATTTT

J: TRBJ2-7
D: NA
size: NA
V: TRBV6-6
CDR3: CASRRSSTYEQYF
DNA: TGTGCCAGTCGACGGAGTTCGACTTACGAGCAGTACTTC

J: TRBJ2-1
D: NA
size: NA
V: TRBV9
CDR3: CASIGFCGQFF
DNA: TGTGCCAGCATCGGGTTTTGTGGGCAGTTCTTC

J: TRBJ1-4
D: NA
size: NA
V: TRBV7-2
CDR3: CASSSYPRGTNEKLFF
DNA: TGTGCCAGCAGCTCCTACCCCCGAGGGACTAATGAAAAACTGTTTTTT

J: TRBJ2-1
D: NA
size: NA
V: TRBV19
CDR3: CASSVDSSGNEQFF
DNA: TGTGCCAGTAGTGTAGACTCTTCGGGGAATGAGCAGTTCTTC

J: TRBJ2-5
D: TRBD1
size: NA
V: TRBV28
CDR3: CASSFEGARETQYF
DNA: TGTGCCAGCAGTTTCGAGGGGGCCCGGGAGACCCAGTACTTC

J: TRBJ2-7
D: TRBD1
size: once
V: TRBV2
CDR3: CATTRDRESYEQYF
DNA: TGTGCCACCACGCGGGACAGGGAAAGTTACGAGCAGTACTTC

J: TRBJ1-2
D: NA
size: few
V: TRBV19
CDR3: CASRAGVYGYTF
DNA: TGTGCCAGTAGGGCGGGAGTCTATGGCTACACCTTC

J: TRBJ2-3
D: TRBD1
size: NA
V: TRBV6-1
CDR3: CASSQRQGSTDTQYF
DNA: TGTGCCAGCAGTCAGAGACAGGGGAGCACAGATACGCAGTATTTT

J: TRBJ1-6
D: NA
size: NA
V: TRBV6-1
CDR3: CASSEGGPLHF
DNA: TGTGCCAGCAGTGAAGGAGGGCCCCTCCACTTT

J: TRBJ1-5
D: NA
size: NA
V: TRBV30
CDR3: CAWSAFGNQPQHF
DNA: TGTGCCTGGAGTGCTTTCGGCAATCAGCCCCAGCATTTT

J: TRBJ1-6
D: TRBD1
size: NA
V: TRBV11-2
CDR3: CASSLAGTGVRAPLHF
DNA: TGTGCCAGCAGCTTAGCGGGGACAGGGGTTCGGGCACCCCTCCACTTT

J: TRBJ1-4
D: NA
size: NA
V: TRBV7-9
CDR3: CASRFNSEKLFF
DNA: TGTGCCAGCAGATTTAACAGTGAAAAACTGTTTTTT

J: TRBJ1-5
D: NA
size: NA
V: TRBV19
CDR3: CASSMLEKNQPQHF
DNA: TGTGCCAGTAGTATGCTCGAGAAGAATCAGCCCCAGCATTTT

J: TRBJ2-7
D: NA
size: NA
V: TRBV28
CDR3: CASGRYEQYF
DNA: TGTGCCAGCGGCCGCTACGAGCAGTACTTC

J: TRBJ1-1
D: TRBD1
size: NA
V: TRBV11-2
CDR3: CASSQTGGEAFF
DNA: TGTGCCAGCAGCCAGACAGGGGGCGAAGCTTTCTTT

J: TRBJ2-7
D: NA
size: once
V: TRBV6-6
CDR3: CASSYVLEQYF
DNA: TGTGCCAGCAGTTACGTACTCGAGCAGTACTTC

J: TRBJ1-2
D: NA
size: NA
V: TRBV30
CDR3: CAWSVSGGGYGYTF
DNA: TGTGCCTGGAGTGTATCGGGAGGAGGCTATGGCTACACCTTC

J: TRBJ2-5
D: NA
size: NA
V: TRBV9
CDR3: CASSVGLEQETQYF
DNA: TGTGCCAGCAGCGTGGGACTGGAACAAGAGACCCAGTACTTC

J: TRBJ2-5
D: NA
size: NA
V: TRBV21-1
CDR3: CASSKKDRGQETQYF
DNA: TGTGCCAGCAGCAAGAAGGACAGGGGACAAGAGACCCAGTACTTC

J: TRBJ2-1
D: NA
size: NA
V: TRBV4-1
CDR3: CASSLGLHNEQFF
DNA: TGCGCCAGCAGCCTCGGACTTCACAATGAGCAGTTCTTC

J: TRBJ2-7
D: TRBD1
size: medium-sized
V: TRBV2
CDR3: CASKSRQGGPYEQYF
DNA: TGTGCCAGCAAGTCTAGACAGGGGGGGCCCTACGAGCAGTACTTC

J: TRBJ1-5
D: NA
size: NA
V: TRBV5-4
CDR3: CASSTGFDQPQHF
DNA: TGTGCCAGCAGCACAGGGTTCGATCAGCCCCAGCATTTT